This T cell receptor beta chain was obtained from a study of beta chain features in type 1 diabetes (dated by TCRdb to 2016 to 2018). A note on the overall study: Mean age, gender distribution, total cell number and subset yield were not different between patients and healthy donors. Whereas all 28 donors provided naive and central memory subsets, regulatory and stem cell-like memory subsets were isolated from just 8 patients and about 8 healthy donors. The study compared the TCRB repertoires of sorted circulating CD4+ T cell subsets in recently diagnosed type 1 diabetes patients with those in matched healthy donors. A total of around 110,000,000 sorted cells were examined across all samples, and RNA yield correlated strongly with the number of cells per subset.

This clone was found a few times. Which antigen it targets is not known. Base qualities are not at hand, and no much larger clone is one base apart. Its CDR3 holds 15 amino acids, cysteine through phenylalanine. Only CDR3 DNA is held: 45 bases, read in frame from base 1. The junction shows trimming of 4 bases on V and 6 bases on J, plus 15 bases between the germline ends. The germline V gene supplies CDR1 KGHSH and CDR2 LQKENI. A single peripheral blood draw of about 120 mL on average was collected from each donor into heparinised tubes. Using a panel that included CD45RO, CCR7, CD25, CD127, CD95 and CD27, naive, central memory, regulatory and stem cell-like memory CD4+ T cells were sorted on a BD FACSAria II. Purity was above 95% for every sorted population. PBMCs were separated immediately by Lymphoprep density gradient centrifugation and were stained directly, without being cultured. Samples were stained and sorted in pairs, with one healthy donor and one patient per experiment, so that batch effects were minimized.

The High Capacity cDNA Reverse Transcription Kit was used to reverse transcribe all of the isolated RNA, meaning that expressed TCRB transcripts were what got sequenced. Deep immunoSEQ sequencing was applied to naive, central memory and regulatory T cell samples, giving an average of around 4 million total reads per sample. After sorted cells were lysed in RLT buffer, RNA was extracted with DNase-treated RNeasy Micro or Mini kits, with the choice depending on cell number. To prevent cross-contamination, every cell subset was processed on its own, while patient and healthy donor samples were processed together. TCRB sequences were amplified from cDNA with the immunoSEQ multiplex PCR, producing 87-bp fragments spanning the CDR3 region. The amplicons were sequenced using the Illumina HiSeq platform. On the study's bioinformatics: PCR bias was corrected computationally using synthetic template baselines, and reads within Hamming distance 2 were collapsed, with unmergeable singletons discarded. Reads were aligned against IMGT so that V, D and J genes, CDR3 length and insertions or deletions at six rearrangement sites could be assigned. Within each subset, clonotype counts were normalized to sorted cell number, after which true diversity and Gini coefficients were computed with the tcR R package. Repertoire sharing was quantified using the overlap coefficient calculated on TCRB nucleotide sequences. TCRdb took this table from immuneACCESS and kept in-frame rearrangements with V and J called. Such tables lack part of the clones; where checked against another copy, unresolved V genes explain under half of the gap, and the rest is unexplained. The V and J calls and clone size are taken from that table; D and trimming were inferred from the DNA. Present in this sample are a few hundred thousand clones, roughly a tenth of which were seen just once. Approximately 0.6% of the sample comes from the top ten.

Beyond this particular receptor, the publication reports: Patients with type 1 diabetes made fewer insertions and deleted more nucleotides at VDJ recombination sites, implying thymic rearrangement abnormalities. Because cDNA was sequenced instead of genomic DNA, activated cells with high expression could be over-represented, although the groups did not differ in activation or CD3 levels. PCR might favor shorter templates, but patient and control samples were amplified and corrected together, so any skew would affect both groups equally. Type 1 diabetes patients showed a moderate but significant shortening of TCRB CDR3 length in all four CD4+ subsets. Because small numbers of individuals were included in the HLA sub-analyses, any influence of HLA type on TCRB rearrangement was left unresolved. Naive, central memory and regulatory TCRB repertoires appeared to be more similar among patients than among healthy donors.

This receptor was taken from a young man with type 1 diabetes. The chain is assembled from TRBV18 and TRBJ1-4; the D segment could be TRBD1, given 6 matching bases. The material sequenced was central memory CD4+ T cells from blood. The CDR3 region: CASSQNRVVDEKLFF. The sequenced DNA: TGTGCCAGCTCACAAAACAGGGTCGTTGATGAAAAACTGTTTTTT. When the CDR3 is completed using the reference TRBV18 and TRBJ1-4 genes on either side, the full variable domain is NAGVMQNPRHLVRRRGQEARLRCSPMKGHSHVYWYRQLPEEGLKFMVYLQKENIIDESGMPKERFSAEFPKEGPSILRIQQVVRGDSAAYFCASSQNRVVDEKLFFGSGTQLSVL.